The rows below give T cell receptor beta chains drawn from one sample of a study of T cell changes during pregnancy in multiple sclerosis. Sequenced by immunoSEQ multiplex PCR; TCRdb stores in-frame clones only, minus some. The sample shows some 93,000 clones, around 92% of them seen only once. This material consisted of peripheral blood, taken after pregnancy. The receptors originated from a female donor with multiple sclerosis, enrolled in a pregnancy study. Both conserved end residues are part of each CDR3. D genes are given only for firm matches. Size values are once, few and many counts, or a class for expanded clones, and some rows have none.

.	once	TRBV5-1	TRBJ1-1	CASSQNRNTEAFF	TGCGCCAGCAGTCAAAACAGGAACACTGAAGCTTTCTTT
TRBD1	.	TRBV6-5	TRBJ1-3	CASRRDSVSGNTIYF	TGTGCCAGCAGGCGGGACAGCGTTTCTGGAAACACCATATATTTT
.	.	TRBV27	TRBJ1-1	CASKGTLNTEAFF	TGTGCCAGCAAGGGGACACTTAACACTGAAGCTTTCTTT
.	once	TRBV19	TRBJ1-1	CASSIDQRIAFF	TGTGCCAGTAGTATAGATCAGCGAATCGCTTTCTTT
.	few	TRBV30	TRBJ1-1	CAWNRNTEAFF	TGTGCCTGGAATAGGAACACTGAAGCTTTCTTT
TRBD2	.	TRBV6-1	TRBJ2-7	CASSVDPGLAGVEQYF	TGTGCCAGCAGTGTCGACCCGGGACTAGCGGGAGTTGAGCAGTACTTC
TRBD1	.	TRBV6-4	TRBJ1-1	CASSYSPGQRKMNTEAFF	TGTGCCAGCAGTTATTCACCGGGACAGCGCAAGATGAACACTGAAGCTTTCTTT
.	.	TRBV30	TRBJ1-1	CAWSPAGDNTEAFF	TGTGCCTGGAGTCCCGCAGGGGACAACACTGAAGCTTTCTTT
.	once	TRBV6-4	TRBJ1-1	CASSDSGGMNTEAFF	TGTGCCAGCAGTGACTCAGGGGGAATGAACACTGAAGCTTTCTTT
TRBD1	once	TRBV27	TRBJ1-2	CASSLGTGGVDYGYTF	TGTGCCAGCAGTCTAGGAACAGGGGGCGTCGACTATGGCTACACCTTC
TRBD2	.	TRBV5-1	TRBJ2-1	CASSLRLAGFHNEQFF	TGCGCCAGCAGCTTACGACTAGCGGGGTTTCACAATGAGCAGTTCTTC
.	.	TRBV5-6	TRBJ1-5	CASSLLAREQPQHF	TGTGCCAGCAGCTTGTTGGCCAGGGAACAGCCCCAGCATTTT
.	.	TRBV5-1	TRBJ1-3	CASSLQGVSGNTIYF	TGCGCCAGCAGCTTACAGGGAGTCTCTGGAAACACCATATATTTT
.	few	TRBV5-1	TRBJ1-5	CASSLSGDSNQPQHF	TGCGCCAGCAGCTTGTCCGGGGATAGCAATCAGCCCCAGCATTTT
.	.	TRBV7-2	TRBJ2-1	CASSLVRGSSYNEQFF	TGTGCCAGCAGCTTAGTGCGTGGGAGCTCCTACAATGAGCAGTTCTTC
.	.	TRBV7-9	TRBJ1-1	CASSINRDITEAFF	TGTGCCAGCAGCATTAACCGGGACATCACTGAAGCTTTCTTT
.	.	TRBV4-3	TRBJ2-7	CASSQDTVGKYEQYF	TGCGCCAGCAGCCAAGACACAGTCGGCAAATACGAGCAGTACTTC
.	.	TRBV7-2	TRBJ1-1	CASSLGIGRSTEAFF	TGTGCCAGCAGCTTAGGGATAGGGAGGAGCACTGAAGCTTTCTTT
TRBD1	.	TRBV18	TRBJ1-2	CASSPDRVSYGYTF	TGTGCCAGCTCACCGGACAGGGTTAGCTATGGCTACACCTTC
.	once	TRBV14	TRBJ1-4	CASSQEGRNEKLFF	TGTGCCAGCAGCCAGGAGGGACGTAATGAAAAACTGTTTTTT
.	.	TRBV21-1	TRBJ1-1	CASSNSDTEAFF	TGTGCCAGCAGCAACTCTGACACTGAAGCTTTCTTT
.	.	TRBV5-1	TRBJ2-7	CASSLSPGARTYEQYF	TGCGCCAGCAGCTTGTCTCCGGGAGCCCGAACCTACGAGCAGTACTTC
TRBD1	.	TRBV9	TRBJ1-2	CASSVGAGGTYSYTF	TGTGCCAGCAGCGTAGGGGCAGGGGGAACTTATAGCTACACCTTC
TRBD1	.	TRBV6-6	TRBJ1-2	CASSYSAQGAGYTF	TGTGCCAGCAGTTACTCGGCACAGGGGGCGGGCTACACCTTC
TRBD1	.	TRBV5-1	TRBJ1-2	CASSSNRDRGGNTF	TGCGCCAGCAGCTCGAACCGGGACAGGGGGGGAAACACCTTC
TRBD2	.	TRBV30	TRBJ2-3	CAWGGGTDTQYF	TGTGCCTGGGGGGGAGGGACAGATACGCAGTATTTT
.	.	TRBV2	TRBJ2-3	CASSEEGAGARTDTQYF	TGTGCCAGCAGTGAAGAAGGGGCGGGGGCACGCACAGATACGCAGTATTTT
.	.	TRBV21-1	TRBJ2-7	CASSPKRPHSYEQYF	TGTGCCAGCAGCCCAAAAAGGCCCCACAGCTACGAGCAGTACTTC
TRBD2	.	TRBV7-2	TRBJ2-7	CASSLAPGGVGEQYF	TGTGCCAGCAGCTTAGCGCCCGGGGGGGTGGGCGAGCAGTACTTC
.	.	TRBV7-8	TRBJ2-7	CASSPGGTAYEQYF	TGTGCCAGCAGCCCAGGCGGGACAGCTTACGAGCAGTACTTC
TRBD1	.	TRBV7-6	TRBJ1-2	CASSLGTDYGYTF	TGTGCCAGCAGCCTGGGGACAGACTATGGCTACACCTTC
.	.	TRBV7-9	TRBJ1-1	CASKSGGATEAFF	TGTGCCAGCAAATCGGGAGGGGCGACTGAAGCTTTCTTT
.	.	TRBV11-2	TRBJ2-7	CASSPIRDTPYEQYF	TGTGCCAGCAGTCCTATCCGGGACACACCCTACGAGCAGTACTTC
.	.	TRBV5-4	TRBJ1-1	CASSQARVPNTEAFF	TGTGCCAGCAGCCAAGCGCGGGTGCCGAACACTGAAGCTTTCTTT
.	.	TRBV10-1	TRBJ1-3	CASSDPDFSSGNTIYF	TGCGCCAGCAGTGATCCGGACTTTAGCTCTGGAAACACCATATATTTT
TRBD2	.	TRBV13	TRBJ2-1	CASSYLTSANLNNEQFF	TGTGCCAGCAGCTACCTAACTAGCGCCAACCTAAACAATGAGCAGTTCTTC
TRBD1	.	TRBV6-5	TRBJ1-2	CASSSHGTGSYNGYTF	TGTGCCAGCAGTTCACATGGGACAGGGAGCTACAATGGCTACACCTTC
.	.	TRBV10-2	TRBJ1-6	CASSTGNSPLHF	TGCGCCAGCAGTACGGGGAATTCACCCCTCCACTTT
.	once	TRBV18	TRBJ1-5	CASSQGNNQPQHF	TGTGCCAGCTCACAGGGGAACAATCAGCCCCAGCATTTT
TRBD1	.	TRBV18	TRBJ1-6	CASSRDTGGGSPLHF	TGTGCCAGCTCGCGCGATACAGGGGGTGGTTCACCCCTCCACTTT
.	.	TRBV2	TRBJ2-7	CASSDQGNYEQYF	TGTGCCAGCAGTGACCAGGGTAACTACGAGCAGTACTTC
.	.	TRBV9	TRBJ2-3	CASSVAGGQGSTDTQYF	TGTGCCAGCAGCGTAGCGGGTGGGCAGGGAAGCACAGATACGCAGTATTTT
.	.	TRBV5-6	TRBJ1-1	CASSYLRTPGDTEAFF	TGTGCCAGCAGCTACCTACGGACCCCAGGGGACACTGAAGCTTTCTTT
.	.	TRBV10-3	TRBJ1-2	CAIRDRDNGYTF	TGTGCCATCAGGGACAGAGACAATGGCTACACCTTC
TRBD1	.	TRBV27	TRBJ2-3	CASRPGQRVTDTQYF	TGTGCCAGCAGACCGGGACAGAGAGTAACAGATACGCAGTATTTT
TRBD1	.	TRBV18	TRBJ1-5	CASSSSTGSDQPQHF	TGTGCCAGCTCATCTTCGACAGGGTCGGATCAGCCCCAGCATTTT
.	.	TRBV29-1	TRBJ1-2	CSGGFGGYGYTF	TGCAGCGGGGGATTCGGGGGGTATGGCTACACCTTC
TRBD1	once	TRBV7-9	TRBJ1-1	CASSLYRDRREAFF	TGTGCCAGCAGCCTTTACCGGGACAGACGTGAAGCTTTCTTT
TRBD1	.	TRBV7-2	TRBJ2-7	CASSLVAGGEYEQYF	TGTGCCAGCAGCTTAGTCGCAGGGGGCGAATACGAGCAGTACTTC
.	.	TRBV4-3	TRBJ1-2	CASSQDSREDGYTF	TGCGCCAGCAGCCAAGATAGCAGGGAGGATGGCTACACCTTC
TRBD1	.	TRBV7-2	TRBJ1-5	CASSSNGQGTQPQHF	TGTGCCAGCAGCTCAAATGGACAGGGGACCCAGCCCCAGCATTTT
TRBD1	.	TRBV11-3	TRBJ2-7	CASSLRGLNEQYF	TGTGCCAGCAGCTTGAGGGGGCTTAACGAGCAGTACTTC
TRBD2	.	TRBV29-1	TRBJ2-1	CSVEFVAGGPNEQFF	TGCAGCGTTGAGTTCGTAGCGGGAGGGCCTAATGAGCAGTTCTTC